This T cell receptor (beta chain) is drawn from a study of T-cell reconstitution after alpha-beta-depleted transplantation in children. This clonotype was observed at least ten times. Unique molecular identifiers featured in how the TCRbeta library was prepared. TCRdb called the PCR reads again in MiXCR, with one record for every CDR3 protein. Of 90,000 to 130,000 distinct CDR3 sequences listed, 9% to 12% are singletons. The sequence was obtained from a human donor who donated a stem cell graft to a child with acute lymphoblastic leukemia. Sequenced material: PBMCs from the stem cell graft donor, taken from the stem cell graft.

The DNA of the CDR3 is TGTGCCAGCAGTTTTGCCGGGGCGAACACCGGGGAGCTGTTTTTT. This codes for CASSFAGANTGELFF. The chain carries TRBV12-3 or TRBV12-4 and TRBJ2-2; TRBD2 is a possible D gene (5 bases). The ends were cut back, 3 bases at V and 0 bases at J, with 8 bases in the middle. This CDR3 region has 15 residues.